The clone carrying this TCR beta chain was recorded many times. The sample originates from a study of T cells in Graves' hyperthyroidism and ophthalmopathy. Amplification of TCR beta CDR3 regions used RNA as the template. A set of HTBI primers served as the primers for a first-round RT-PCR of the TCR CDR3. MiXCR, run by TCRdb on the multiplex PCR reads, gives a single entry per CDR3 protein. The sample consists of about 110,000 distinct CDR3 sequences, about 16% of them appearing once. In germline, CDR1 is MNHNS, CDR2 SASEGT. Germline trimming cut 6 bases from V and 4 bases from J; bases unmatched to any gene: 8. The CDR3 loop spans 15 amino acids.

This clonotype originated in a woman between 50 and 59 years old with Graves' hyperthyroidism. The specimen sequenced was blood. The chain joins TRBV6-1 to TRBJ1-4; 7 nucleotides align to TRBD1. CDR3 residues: CASSPLGGRNEKLFF. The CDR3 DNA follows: TGTGCCAGCAGCCCCCTAGGGGGCCGTAATGAAAAACTGTTTTTT.